Shown below are 32 T cell receptor beta chains from a single sample sequenced in a study of post-analysis software for immune sequencing data. Study findings and constraints: Patients used about 5 TRBV segments, including TRBV5-6, TRBV5-1 and TRBV20-1, more often than controls.

Unique molecular identifiers tagged the TCR beta cDNA libraries. One entry per CDR3 protein results from TCRdb running MiXCR on the PCR reads. The data show hundreds of thousands of distinct CDR3 sequences, around 40% seen once. The antigens of these receptors remain unknown. What was sequenced was blood. Receptors were obtained from a girl between 10 and 17 years old with multiple sclerosis.

This chain joins TRBV7-3 and TRBJ2-5; 7 bases fit TRBD2. Germline V gives CDR1 SGHTA, CDR2 FQGTGA. The CDR3 is 16 residues long. Losses at the gene ends were 1 base for V and 0 bases for J; bases not matched to a gene: 5. The CDR3 DNA reads as TGTGCCAGCAGCTTAAGTTCTAGCGGAAACCAAGAGACCCAGTACTTC. It translates to CASSLSSSGNQETQYF.

In its sample, this clonotype was seen a few times. The chain joins TRBV7-2 to TRBJ2-7, with TRBD1 identical over 7 bases. The V segment lost 0 bases and the J segment 5 bases; nucleotides outside the gene matches: 10. Germline lookup yields CDR1 SGHTA and CDR2 FQGNSA. The CDR3 length is 16 residues. The CDR3 DNA is TGTGCCAGCAGCTTAGCGATAAACAGGGGTAGGGACGAGCAGTACTTC. Residues: CASSLAINRGRDEQYF.

The chain employs TRBV7-2 and TRBJ2-7; 12 nucleotides line up with TRBD1. The ends lost 5 bases at V and 4 bases at J; junction bases unmatched: 6. Germline V lookup: CDR1 SGHTA, CDR2 FQGNSA. CDR3 length: 15 residues. The CDR3, as DNA: TGTGCCAGCAGCCCAGGGACAGGGGGCAAGTACGAGCAGTACTTC. This translates into CASSPGTGGKYEQYF.

This chain uses TRBV14 with TRBJ1-2, with D perhaps matching TRBD1 (5 bases). Germline V gene lookup returns CDR1 SGHDN and CDR2 FVKESK. The ends were cut back, 1 base at V and 8 bases at J, with 14 bases in the middle. The CDR3 covers 14 residues. The DNA of the CDR3 is TGTGCCAGCAGCCAAGGAACCTCTCGGGACGGCTACACCTTC. Translating gives CASSQGTSRDGYTF.

This clonotype occurred a few times. V and J are TRBV27 and TRBJ2-5; 7 bases match TRBD1. The CDR3 is 14 amino acids. Trimming removed 5 bases from V and 6 bases from J; junction bases left unmatched: 9. Germline CDR1 MNHEY, CDR2 SMNVEV (reference sequence). As DNA, the CDR3 is TGTGCCAGCAGTGATTCAGGGGGTGGAAAGACCCAGTACTTC. Residues: CASSDSGGGKTQYF.

Turning to this clonotype: The junction departs from germline at one end; a sequencing error may be responsible. The chain recombines TRBV7-6 with TRBJ2-7; 13 bases are a match to TRBD2. The CDR3 has 16 residues. Germline V CDR1 and CDR2: SGHVS, FNYEAQ. The CDR3 sequence: CASSLGEGLAGYEQYF. The CDR3 nucleotides read TGTGCTAGCAGCTTAGGGGAGGGACTAGCGGGATACGAGCAGTACTTC. The complete variable domain, with remaining parts taken from reference TRBV7-6 and TRBJ2-7, reads GAGVSQSPRYKVTKRGQDVALRCDPISGHVSLYWYRQALGQGPEFLTYFNYEAQQDKSGLPNDRFSAERPEGSISTLTIQRTEQRDSAMYRCASSLGEGLAGYEQYFGPGTRLTVT.

The genes are TRBV9 and TRBJ2-1; TRBD2 aligns across 7 bases. Germline assignment: CDR1 SGDLS and CDR2 YYNGEE. The CDR3 covers 18 residues. The junction had 9 bases not matched to a gene; V was cut back by 0 bases and J by 0 bases. The CDR3 sequence is CASSVARQRGSSYNEQFF. DNA for the CDR3: TGTGCCAGCAGCGTAGCCAGGCAGCGGGGAAGCTCCTACAATGAGCAGTTCTTC. The complete variable domain, with remaining parts taken from reference TRBV9 and TRBJ2-1, reads DSGVTQTPKHLITATGQRVTLRCSPRSGDLSVYWYQQSLDQGLQFLIQYYNGEERAKGNILERFSAQQFPDLHSELNLSSLELGDSALYFCASSVARQRGSSYNEQFFGPGTRLTVL.

In the case of this clonotype: At one boundary the junction diverges from the germline segment, which might be a read error. The chain employs TRBV15 and TRBJ2-3; D is unclear. Germline values: CDR1 LNHNV, CDR2 YYDKDF (reference sequence). The CDR3 is 13 residues long. CDR3 sequence (DNA): TGTGTCACCAGCAGAGATAGGACAGATACGCAGTATTTT. Translating it yields CVTSRDRTDTQYF.

The chain joins TRBV7-2 to TRBJ2-3; TRBD2 matches at 7 bases. The junction had 6 bases not matched to a gene; V was cut back by 1 base and J by 2 bases. In germline, CDR1 is SGHTA, CDR2 FQGNSA. The CDR3 is made up of 16 amino acids. The CDR3 region is CASSLGWLAVTDTQYF. Written as DNA, the CDR3 is TGTGCCAGCAGCTTAGGGTGGCTAGCGGTCACAGATACGCAGTATTTT.

The V call is TRBV5-1, the J call TRBJ1-5; D possibly corresponds to TRBD1 (6 bases). Germline CDR1 and CDR2: SGHRS and YFSETQ. The CDR3 sequence is 14 residues long. V lost 7 bases and J 4 bases, leaving 15 bases between the germline ends. CDR3 loop: CASPDGQINQPQHF. CDR3 nucleotides: TGCGCCAGCCCGGATGGACAGATAAATCAGCCCCAGCATTTT.

Only a few counts were recorded for this clonotype. J is TRBJ2-3 and V is TRBV5-1; perhaps TRBD2 as D (6 bases). The CDR3 contains 16 residues. Trimming pared 1 base from V and 2 bases from J, leaving 14 bases between. Germline values: CDR1 SGHRS, CDR2 YFSETQ. Here the CDR3 DNA reads TGCGCCAGCAGCTTGATGAGGGGAGGATTCACAGATACGCAGTATTTT. Amino acids: CASSLMRGGFTDTQYF.

V is TRBV12-3 or TRBV12-4 and J is TRBJ2-7; 14 bases agree with TRBD2. With 5 bases clipped from V and 5 bases from J, the junction kept 8 bases outside the gene matches. The length of the CDR3 is 16 residues. CDR3 loop: CASSPGTSGRGNEQYF. CDR3 DNA: TGTGCCAGCAGTCCGGGGACTAGCGGGAGAGGCAACGAGCAGTACTTC.

This clonotype was counted once. This sequence joins TRBV7-6 and TRBJ1-1; D is possibly TRBD1 (5 bases). Trimming stripped 1 base from V and 5 bases from J, with 14 bases between. There are 15 residues in the CDR3. The germline V gene encodes CDR1 SGHVS and CDR2 FNYEAQ. The CDR3 DNA sequence: TGTGCCAGCAGCTTAGTCAGGGACTGGGGGACTGAAGCTTTCTTT. Its protein is CASSLVRDWGTEAFF.

This clonotype showed up just once. The chain employs TRBV5-1 and TRBJ2-3, with D possibly being TRBD2 (5 bases). In germline, CDR1 is SGHRS, CDR2 YFSETQ. The length of the CDR3 is 14 residues. The V end was cut by 6 bases, the J end by 4 bases, with 15 bases between. CDR3 protein: CASKLEGSADTQYF. The DNA for the CDR3 is TGCGCCAGCAAGCTCGAGGGTAGTGCAGATACGCAGTATTTT.

This clonotype appeared a few times. The chain is built from TRBV20-1 and TRBJ1-2; the D is unclear. CDR1 is DFQATT, CDR2 SNEGSKA, per germline (reference sequence). V dropped 3 bases and J dropped 6 bases, with 11 bases sitting between them. The CDR3 loop spans 12 amino acids. Here the CDR3 reads CSAREWGDGYTF. The CDR3, as DNA: TGCAGTGCTAGGGAATGGGGTGATGGCTACACCTTC.

This chain connects TRBV2 to TRBJ2-3, with 9 bases fitting TRBD2. CDR3 length equals 16 residues. V trimming: 5 bases; J trimming: 5 bases; junction bases outside the gene matches: 11. Germline-derived CDR1 and CDR2 are SNHLY and FYNNEI. The CDR3 bases are TGTGCCAGCAGTCCAACGGCGGGACTAGCCGAAGATACGCAGTATTTT. This gives the protein CASSPTAGLAEDTQYF.

The chain employs TRBV29-1 and TRBJ1-2; 8 bases are shared with TRBD1. Losses at the gene ends were 2 bases for V and 4 bases for J; bases not matched to a gene: 12. The CDR3 length is 16 residues. Germline-derived CDR1 and CDR2 are SQVTM and ANQGSEA. The CDR3 region is CSVESKAGGSIYGYTF. CDR3 bases: TGCAGCGTTGAAAGTAAGGCAGGGGGCAGCATCTATGGCTACACCTTC.

J is TRBJ2-7 and V is TRBV4-3; 7 bases line up with TRBD2. Germline-derived CDR1 and CDR2 are LGHNA and YSLEER. Trimming cost V 0 bases and J 3 bases; bases outside gene matches: 5. CDR3 length: 15 amino acids. The CDR3 DNA reads as TGCGCCAGCAGCCAAGAACGGCTAGCGGACTACGAGCAGTACTTC. Protein: CASSQERLADYEQYF.

V gene TRBV7-8 combines with J gene TRBJ2-1; 8 nucleotides agree with TRBD2. CDR3 length: 19 residues. Germline V gives CDR1 SGHVS, CDR2 FQNEAQ. V shed 2 bases and J 0 bases; nucleotides not matched to a gene: 12. CDR3 sequence reads: CASSLPSTSGRSSYNEQFF. CDR3 in DNA: TGTGCCAGCAGCTTACCCAGTACTAGCGGAAGGAGCTCCTACAATGAGCAGTTCTTC.

V gene TRBV3-1 combines with J gene TRBJ2-2, with 11 bases matching TRBD2. The trim removed 2 bases at V and 4 bases at J, leaving 3 bases unmatched. Germline assignment: CDR1 LGHDT and CDR2 YNNKEL (reference sequence). This CDR3 region has 16 residues. CDR3 residues: CASSQNLAGGTGELFF. The CDR3 bases are TGTGCCAGCAGCCAAAATCTAGCGGGAGGCACCGGGGAGCTGTTTTTT.

J is TRBJ2-3 and V is TRBV15; possible D gene TRBD1, 5 bases. Germline values: CDR1 LNHNV, CDR2 YYDKDF (reference sequence). The germline V and J ends were trimmed by 4 bases and 0 bases, with 14 bases remaining between them. This CDR3 is 16 amino acids long. The DNA of the CDR3 is TGTGCCACCAGCATCCAGGGCAGGTCTAGCACAGATACGCAGTATTTT. Its translation is CATSIQGRSSTDTQYF.

The sample holds a few counts of this clonotype. CDR3 residues: CSAMMGDSNQPQHF. CDR3 coding DNA: TGCAGCGCCATGATGGGGGATAGCAATCAGCCCCAGCATTTT. V is TRBV29-1 and J is TRBJ1-5; tentative D call: TRBD1 (5 bases). Germline CDR1 SQVTM, CDR2 ANQGSEA. V lost 7 bases and J lost 0, with 13 bases in between. The CDR3 contains 14 residues.

J is TRBJ1-4 and V is TRBV29-1; possible D gene TRBD1, 6 bases. With 5 bases removed from V and 8 bases from J, the gap between germline ends came to 18 bases. Germline V gives CDR1 SQVTM, CDR2 ANQGSEA. This CDR3 has 14 amino acids. CDR3 in amino acids: CSVPGGSLREKLFF. CDR3 nucleotide sequence: TGCAGCGTTCCGGGGGGCAGTCTGAGGGAAAAACTGTTTTTT.

The V and J genes are TRBV28 and TRBJ1-2; D perhaps matches TRBD1 (5 bases). V lost 8 bases, J lost 6 bases, and 7 bases lay in between. CDR1 MDHEN and CDR2 SYDVKM come from the germline V gene. The CDR3 has 10 amino acids. The CDR3 reads CASWGNGYTF. In DNA, the CDR3 is TGTGCCAGCTGGGGGAATGGCTACACCTTC.

This chain connects TRBV6-5 to TRBJ2-1; D gene unclear. Germline V lookup: CDR1 MNHEY, CDR2 SVGAGI. There are 14 residues in the CDR3. V lost 8 bases to trimming and J lost 0 bases, with 11 bases between them. The CDR3 sequence: CASARLGSYNEQFF. CDR3 coding DNA: TGTGCCAGCGCCCGTCTCGGCTCCTACAATGAGCAGTTCTTC.

The sample holds a few counts of this clonotype. V and J are TRBV29-1 and TRBJ2-6; D perhaps matches TRBD1 (5 bases). The CDR3 loop spans 16 amino acids. Trimming left V 8 bases short and J 0 bases short, with 17 bases between. Germline V gene data show CDR1 as SQVTM and CDR2 as ANQGSEA. CDR3 in amino acids: CSTRIRGISGANVLTF. The CDR3 DNA reads TGCAGCACGAGGATTAGGGGTATCTCTGGGGCCAACGTCCTGACTTTC.

This clonotype has just a few counts. The chain carries TRBV29-1 and TRBJ2-5, with D perhaps assigned TRBD1 or TRBD2 (5 bases each). Germline V gene data show CDR1 as SQVTM and CDR2 as ANQGSEA. Trimming left V 0 bases short and J 2 bases short, with 19 bases between. The CDR3 sequence is 17 residues long. Here the CDR3 reads CSVEDSEGVGEQETQYF. The CDR3 coding sequence is TGCAGCGTTGAAGATTCGGAAGGGGTGGGAGAGCAAGAGACCCAGTACTTC.

CDR3 sequence: CSAEGREATQYF. DNA for the CDR3: TGCAGTGCTGAAGGCAGGGAAGCCACGCAGTACTTC. This chain connects TRBV20-1 to TRBJ2-5, with D perhaps matching TRBD1 (5 bases). From germline, CDR1 is DFQATT and CDR2 SNEGSKA (reference sequence). The CDR3 is made up of 12 amino acids. Trimming left V 5 bases short and J 11 bases short, with 18 bases between.

V and J are TRBV7-2 and TRBJ2-1; D is perhaps TRBD1 or TRBD2 (6 bases each). Germline loops: CDR1 SGHTA, CDR2 FQGNSA. The germline V and J ends were trimmed by 0 bases and 0 bases, with 15 bases remaining between them. The CDR3 has 18 residues. CDR3 sequence reads: CASSLAGGWQGSYNEQFF. In DNA form, the CDR3 reads TGTGCCAGCAGCTTAGCGGGGGGCTGGCAGGGCTCCTACAATGAGCAGTTCTTC.

The CDR3 DNA reads TGCGCCAGCAGCTTTACGCCCGGGACAGGGAGGACTGAAGCTTTCTTT. It encodes CASSFTPGTGRTEAFF. The genes are TRBV5-1 and TRBJ1-1, with 9 positions matching TRBD1. The CDR3 is 16 amino acids. Germline V gene sequence: CDR1 SGHRS, CDR2 YFSETQ. V trimming: 2 bases; J trimming: 5 bases; junction bases outside the gene matches: 10.

The chain joins TRBV11-2 to TRBJ2-3; TRBD2 agrees at 8 bases. This CDR3 is 15 amino acids long. The J segment lost 4 bases and the V segment lost 4 bases, leaving 7 bases of the junction unmatched. Looked up from germline, CDR1 is SGHAT and CDR2 is FQNNGV. DNA of the CDR3: TGTGCCAGCAGCTCCCCGGGACTAGGGGCAGATACGCAGTATTTT. Amino acid sequence: CASSSPGLGADTQYF.

The gene calls are TRBV10-3 and TRBJ2-7; the match to TRBD2 covers 12 bases. Unmatched junction bases numbered 5, after V lost 0 bases and J lost 5 bases. The CDR3 loop spans 16 amino acids. In germline, CDR1 is ENHRY, CDR2 SYGVKD. The CDR3 DNA follows: TGTGCCATCAGTGAGTCCCGGACTAGCGGGATCGACGAGCAGTACTTC. Translation: CAISESRTSGIDEQYF.